The clone carrying this TCR beta chain was picked up a small number of times. What it recognizes is unknown. Profiling relied on immunoSEQ multiplex PCR, and the TCRdb table lists in-frame clones only, not all of them. This sample has approximately 100,000 clones; roughly 86% occur once, and the top ten carry 4% to 5.5%. The data are from a study of T cell responses to AZD1222 COVID-19 vaccine. Study-level findings and limits: Donor demographics were predominantly white British with a female majority; clonal diversity may be underestimated. Sampling captured repertoires only after the peak T cell response. Just a handful of AZD1222 recipients tested seropositive at baseline.

Analysis merged second doses at about 4 or about 12 weeks. Per the germline V gene, CDR1 is SGHTA and CDR2 is FQGNSA. This CDR3 has 16 residues. J was trimmed by 3 bases and V by 3 bases; bases with no gene match: 6. The chain joins TRBV7-2 to TRBJ2-3; TRBD2 matches 10 bases. Sequencing was performed on peripheral blood, taken 28 days after the second AZD1222 dose. This receptor was identified in an adult who received the AZD1222 COVID-19 vaccine. The DNA for the CDR3 is TGTGCCAGCAGCTTCTCTAGCGGGAGAGGGACAGATACGCAGTATTTT. This sequence encodes CASSFSSGRGTDTQYF.